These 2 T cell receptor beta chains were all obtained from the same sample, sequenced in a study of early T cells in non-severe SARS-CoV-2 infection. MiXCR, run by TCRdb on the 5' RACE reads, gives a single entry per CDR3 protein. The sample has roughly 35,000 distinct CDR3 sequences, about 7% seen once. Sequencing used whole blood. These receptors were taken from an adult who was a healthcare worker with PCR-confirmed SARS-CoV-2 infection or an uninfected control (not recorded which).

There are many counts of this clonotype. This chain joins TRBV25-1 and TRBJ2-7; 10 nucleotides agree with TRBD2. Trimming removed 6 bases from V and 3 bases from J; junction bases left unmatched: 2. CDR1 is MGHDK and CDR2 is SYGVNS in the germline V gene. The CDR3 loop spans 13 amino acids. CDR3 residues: CASSRTSGYEQYF. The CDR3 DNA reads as TGTGCCAGCAGCCGGACTAGCGGCTACGAGCAGTACTTC.

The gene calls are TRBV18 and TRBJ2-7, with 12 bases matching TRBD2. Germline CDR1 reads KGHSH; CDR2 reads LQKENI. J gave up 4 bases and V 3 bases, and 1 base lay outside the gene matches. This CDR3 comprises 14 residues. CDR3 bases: TGTGCCAGCTCACCGGGACTAGCGGGTTACGAGCAGTACTTC. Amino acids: CASSPGLAGYEQYF.